This T cell receptor (beta chain) was profiled in a study of T cells in Graves' hyperthyroidism and ophthalmopathy (dated by TCRdb to the late 2010s). The study in broad terms: Peripheral blood samples were taken at initial diagnosis, before any treatment was given. A discovery cohort of approximately 100 patients, 43 with Graves' ophthalmopathy and approximately 55 with stable Graves' hyperthyroidism, was used to find distinguishing TCR V-J signatures. Whether ophthalmopathy could be predicted prospectively was tested in an independent validation cohort made up of approximately 19 hyperthyroidism patients plus 17 patients who later progressed to ophthalmopathy. The approximately 100 discovery patients were randomly split 7:3 into training and test sets. The study also compared thyroid tissue and blood T-cell repertoires from over 5 Graves' hyperthyroidism patients. Once sampling was done, hyperthyroidism patients were given methimazole at a starting dose of 30 mg daily, whereas ophthalmopathy patients were given high-dose intravenous methylprednisolone. The paper describes TCR Vbeta CDR3 sequencing of 120 to 150 peripheral blood samples, made up of 43 ophthalmopathy patients, 70 to 80 hyperthyroidism patients and about 17 progressor patients.

The sample holds many counts of this clonotype. The antigen it recognizes is unknown. Within one base of it there is no much larger clone, and no base qualities were kept. The CDR3 contains 15 residues, cysteine and phenylalanine counted. The read is trimmed to its CDR3 DNA, 45 bases read in frame from base 1. From the germline V gene, CDR1 is ENHRY and CDR2 is SYGVKD. Compared with germline, V lacks 0 bases and J lacks 12 bases; bases without a gene match: 13. Stable Graves' hyperthyroidism was defined as the absence of progression to ophthalmopathy over 18 months of follow-up. The hyperthyroidism patients were between 18 and 65 years old and newly diagnosed, with a disease duration of less than 2 months. The study excluded patients with uncontrolled infections, other autoimmune diseases, pregnancy or lactation. Diagnoses were based on clinical symptoms, serum thyroxine and TRAb, thyroid ultrasound and orbital computed tomography. PBMCs were separated from under 12 ml of fresh peripheral blood using Ficoll-Paque density gradient centrifugation. Total RNA was extracted using Trizol reagent, and RNA quality was assessed on an Agilent 2100 Bioanalyzer.

The TCR beta CDR3 regions were amplified from the RNA transcripts. The first round of RT-PCR for the TCR CDR3 was performed with the HTBI primer set and the Qiagen OneStep RT-PCR kit. Libraries were constructed in a second round of multiplex PCR, after which size selection and purification were performed. Sequencing of the libraries was done on an Illumina HiSeq2000 using paired-end 100 bp reads. On the study's bioinformatics: SOAPnuke was used to process the raw data, removing reads that contained adapters or uncalled bases, had a mean Phred below 15, or lacked an exact match to the constant primer or identifier. COPE v1.2.5 was used to merge high-quality paired reads, and clonotypes were defined as unique nucleotide sequences. MiTCR v1.1 was used to align clonotypes to the IMGT TRBV, TRBD and TRBJ reference segments. Analysis was restricted to V-J combinations with a frequency above 0.0001, which covered 99.2% of repertoires. A TCS score was defined as the ratio of F50 (clonal expansion) to E x V (chaos), with BLOSUM62-based TCRdist applied between CDR3 peptides within each V-J. Welch's t-statistics and random forest reduced several hundred V-J features to under 15, which were used in a naive Bayes classifier (R e1071). In TCRdb, the public reads were trimmed at Q25 with fastp and aligned with MiXCR, with productive beta chains retained. Each record represents a unique CDR3 protein, reported with the most common genes and DNA among its rows. The V and J calls were determined by TCRdb, not by the authors. This sample lists under 400,000 distinct CDR3 sequences; roughly 25% were detected once. More than 60% of the sample is held by the ten biggest clonotypes.

Beyond this particular receptor, the publication reports: Most expanded thyroid clonotypes (frequency above 0.001) were also found in blood, which suggests that blood repertoires may mirror thyroid immune responses. Sample size was not statistically predetermined, and investigators were not blinded to group allocation. Ophthalmopathy was separated from stable hyperthyroidism by a 13 V-J signature model, with over 85% sensitivity and 81% to 83% specificity obtained in cross-validation and 80%/75% obtained in testing. In validation, the model predicted progression to ophthalmopathy a median of around six months before onset, with approximately 70% sensitivity and roughly 79% specificity.

Rearrangement joined TRBV10-3 to TRBJ2-7, and 8 bases in between align with TRBD1. The sample comprised blood. This receptor was identified in a man in his fifties or sixties with Graves' hyperthyroidism. The sequenced DNA is TGTGCCATCAGTGAGTCCGACAGGGGCCCCTTCGACGGGTACTTC. Its amino acids are CAISESDRGPFDGYF.